This TCR beta chain was sequenced during a study of early T cells in non-severe SARS-CoV-2 infection. Study conclusions and caveats: Using VDJdb, the matching emphasized anti-spike CD8 responses while missing private and CD4 specificities.

Comment on this clonotype: The antigen is undetermined.

The CDR3 sequence is 15 residues long. Germline loops: CDR1 MNHEY, CDR2 SVGEGT. V dropped 4 bases and J dropped 15 bases, with 25 bases sitting between them. MiXCR was run by TCRdb on the 5' RACE reads, yielding one entry per CDR3 protein. This sample yields fewer than 85,000 distinct CDR3 sequences, of which 8.5% to 10% are seen a single time; about 4.6% belongs to the top ten. This receptor was obtained from an adult who was a healthcare worker with PCR-confirmed SARS-CoV-2 infection or an uninfected control (not recorded which). The V and J genes are TRBV6-2 or TRBV6-3 and TRBJ2-4; D is possibly TRBD1 or TRBD2 (5 bases each). The source material was whole blood. The CDR3 nucleotides read TGTGCCAGCAGTTCCCCCGGGACCTTTACACAGTCTCGGTACTTC. Translating it yields CASSSPGTFTQSRYF.